This is a list of T cell receptor beta chains from one sample in a study of immune cell composition in non-small cell lung cancer. The repertoire was sequenced with immunoSEQ multiplex PCR; TCRdb's copy has only in-frame clones and lacks some. The data contain thousands of clones, 80% to 90% of them singletons. Sequenced input: lung tumor tissue. These receptors were obtained from a human donor with non-small cell lung cancer. Each CDR3 is given with its conserved first and last residue. D genes are given only for firm matches. The size entry is marked missing in some rows and otherwise reads once, few, many or a size class.

D gene: NA; V gene: TRBV30; clone size: NA; J gene: TRBJ1-2; CDR3 DNA: TGTGCCTCGTTCGGGGGTCCCGGATATGGCTACACCTTC; CDR3 protein: CASFGGPGYGYTF
D gene: NA; V gene: TRBV7-9; clone size: once; J gene: TRBJ2-6; CDR3 DNA: TGTGCCAGCAGGTTTAGCGGCTCTGGGGCCAACGTCCTGACTTTC; CDR3 protein: CASRFSGSGANVLTF
D gene: TRBD2; V gene: TRBV7-3; clone size: NA; J gene: TRBJ2-2; CDR3 DNA: TGTGCCAGCAGCTTGGTGCGGGAGGGTCCGGAGCTGTTTTTT; CDR3 protein: CASSLVREGPELFF
D gene: TRBD1; V gene: TRBV18; clone size: once; J gene: TRBJ1-5; CDR3 DNA: TGTGCCAGCTCACCCGACAGGGGCCCCAATCAGCCCCAGCATTTT; CDR3 protein: CASSPDRGPNQPQHF
D gene: NA; V gene: TRBV6-5; clone size: NA; J gene: TRBJ1-2; CDR3 DNA: TGTGCCAGCAGTTACTCGATGGCGCAGGGCTTGGAAGGCTACACCTTC; CDR3 protein: CASSYSMAQGLEGYTF
D gene: TRBD1; V gene: TRBV28; clone size: NA; J gene: TRBJ2-1; CDR3 DNA: TGTGCCAGCAGTTTAGGGACAGGGGGTCGTGAGCAGTTCTTC; CDR3 protein: CASSLGTGGREQFF
D gene: NA; V gene: TRBV6-6; clone size: NA; J gene: TRBJ1-2; CDR3 DNA: TGTGCCACCTCGATCGACAGCGCCGACGGCTACACCTTC; CDR3 protein: CATSIDSADGYTF
D gene: TRBD2; V gene: TRBV28; clone size: NA; J gene: TRBJ2-2; CDR3 DNA: TGTGCCAGCAGTTCCCCCAGGAGCGGGAGGGCCCGAACCGGGGAGCTGTTTTTT; CDR3 protein: CASSSPRSGRARTGELFF
D gene: NA; V gene: TRBV7-9; clone size: NA; J gene: TRBJ2-2; CDR3 DNA: TGTGCCAGCAGCTTAGTTGGCCAGATAACCGGGGAGCTGTTTTTT; CDR3 protein: CASSLVGQITGELFF
D gene: TRBD2; V gene: TRBV7-2; clone size: few; J gene: TRBJ2-1; CDR3 DNA: TGTGCCAGCAGCTTGAGGGGGACTAGCGGGGCCAATGAGCAGTTCTTC; CDR3 protein: CASSLRGTSGANEQFF
D gene: NA; V gene: TRBV6-5; clone size: NA; J gene: TRBJ2-5; CDR3 DNA: TGTGCCAGCAGTTACTCGAGGGTGGCTAAAGAGACCCAGTACTTC; CDR3 protein: CASSYSRVAKETQYF
D gene: NA; V gene: TRBV11-1; clone size: NA; J gene: TRBJ2-1; CDR3 DNA: TGTGCCAGCAGCTTATCTAGCGCCCACAATGAGCAGTTCTTC; CDR3 protein: CASSLSSAHNEQFF
D gene: TRBD2; V gene: TRBV9; clone size: NA; J gene: TRBJ2-5; CDR3 DNA: TGTGCCAGCAGCGTAGGCGGTAGAGCGGGAGGGCGGGAGACCCAGTACTTC; CDR3 protein: CASSVGGRAGGRETQYF
D gene: NA; V gene: TRBV5-1; clone size: few; J gene: TRBJ1-1; CDR3 DNA: TGCGCCAGCAGCTCAGTAGGGACAACCACTGAAGCTTTCTTT; CDR3 protein: CASSSVGTTTEAFF